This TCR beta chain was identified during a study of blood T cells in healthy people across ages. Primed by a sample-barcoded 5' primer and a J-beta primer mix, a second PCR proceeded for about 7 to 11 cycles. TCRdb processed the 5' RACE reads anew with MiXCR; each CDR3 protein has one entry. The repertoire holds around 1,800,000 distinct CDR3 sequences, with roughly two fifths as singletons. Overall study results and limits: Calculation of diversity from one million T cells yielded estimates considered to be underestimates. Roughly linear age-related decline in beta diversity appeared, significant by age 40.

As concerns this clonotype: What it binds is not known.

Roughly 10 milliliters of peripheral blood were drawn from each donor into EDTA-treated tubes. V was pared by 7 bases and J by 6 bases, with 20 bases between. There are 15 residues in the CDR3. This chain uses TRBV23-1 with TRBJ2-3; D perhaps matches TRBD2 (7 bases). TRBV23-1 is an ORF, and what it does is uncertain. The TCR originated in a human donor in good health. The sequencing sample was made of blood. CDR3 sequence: CASKRFWGGLDTQYF. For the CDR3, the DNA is TGCGCCAGCAAGCGTTTCTGGGGGGGCCTTGATACGCAGTATTTT.